Following are 17 T cell receptor beta chains from one sample sequenced in a study of OX40 agonist ivuxolimab in advanced cancers. Assay: immunoSEQ multiplex PCR; the TCRdb copy retains only in-frame clones and omits some. The repertoire holds about 24,000 clones, with roughly 93% as singletons. Here the sequenced sample was CD4+ or CD8+ T cells sorted from blood, taken in a trial of the OX40 agonist ivuxolimab. The receptors originated from an adult with an advanced solid tumor such as melanoma, head and neck, liver or kidney cancer.

V usage is TRBV7-9 and J usage is TRBJ2-7; unclear D gene. Trimming took 1 base from V and 5 from J, leaving 3 bases between them. This CDR3 has 11 amino acids. From germline, CDR1 is SEHNR and CDR2 FQNEAQ (reference sequence). The CDR3 region is CASSLVDEQYF. As DNA, the CDR3 is TGTGCCAGCAGCTTAGTGGACGAGCAGTACTTC.

The gene calls are TRBV6-4 and TRBJ2-7, with TRBD1 matching over 10 bases. This CDR3 is 16 amino acids long. The germline gives CDR1 MRHNA, CDR2 SNTAGT. The ends lost 2 bases at V and 3 bases at J; junction bases unmatched: 7. The DNA of the CDR3 is TGTGCCAGCAGTGACCTAAGACAGGGGGCCGTCTACGAGCAGTACTTC. This gives the protein CASSDLRQGAVYEQYF.

The rearrangement uses TRBV2 and TRBJ2-7; D is perhaps TRBD1 (5 bases). Looked up from germline, CDR1 is SNHLY and CDR2 is FYNNEI. V was cut by 9 bases and J by 6 bases, with 6 bases left in between. The CDR3 length is 9 residues. The CDR3, as DNA: TGTGCCAGTGGGGCCGAGCAGTACTTC. Translation: CASGAEQYF.

J is TRBJ2-7 and V is TRBV11-3; D perhaps matches TRBD2 (6 bases). Germline CDR1 SGHNT, CDR2 YENEEA. The V end lost 0 bases, the J end lost 2 bases, and 11 bases lay between the germline ends. The CDR3 has 15 residues. CDR3 loop: CASSLDLARPYEQYF. The DNA for the CDR3 is TGTGCCAGCAGCTTAGACCTAGCGAGGCCCTACGAGCAGTACTTC.

The chain couples TRBV4-1 to TRBJ2-3; 16 bases are a match to TRBD2. The junction had 8 bases not matched to a gene; V was cut back by 0 bases and J by 2 bases. This CDR3 has 20 amino acids. Germline V gene lookup returns CDR1 MGHRA and CDR2 YSYEKL. Written as DNA, the CDR3 is TGCGCCAGCAGCCAAGATCCGGGACTAGCGGGAGGGGGAACCACAGATACGCAGTATTTT. Its translation is CASSQDPGLAGGGTTDTQYF.

V usage is TRBV5-1 and J usage is TRBJ1-1; TRBD1 might be the D (5 bases). The CDR3 runs to 15 residues. V lost 4 bases and J lost 5, with 18 bases in between. Germline-derived CDR1 and CDR2 are SGHRS and YFSETQ. The CDR3 DNA reads as TGCGCCAGCAGCCCTATTGCGGGGGTAGGAACTGAAGCTTTCTTT. As protein: CASSPIAGVGTEAFF.

This clone occurred a few times. The rearrangement links TRBV4-1 to TRBJ1-1; no firm D call. This CDR3 region has 13 residues. Per the germline V gene, CDR1 is MGHRA and CDR2 is YSYEKL. V was shortened by 4 bases and J by 2 bases, with 8 bases between the two germline ends. CDR3 sequence (DNA): TGCGCCAGCAGCCCAACAGCCAACACTGAAGCTTTCTTT. It is translated as CASSPTANTEAFF.

This clone is a singleton in its sample. CDR3 in amino acids: CAISLASGRDSQRAYNEQFF. Written as DNA, the CDR3 is TGTGCCATCAGTCTAGCTAGCGGGAGGGATTCACAACGTGCCTACAATGAGCAGTTCTTC. V and J are TRBV10-3 and TRBJ2-1, with 12 bases that match TRBD2. The CDR3 is 20 residues long. J gave up 2 bases and V 5 bases, and 16 bases lay outside the gene matches. Looked up from germline, CDR1 is ENHRY and CDR2 is SYGVKD.

The V call is TRBV6-6, the J call TRBJ2-5, with D possibly matching TRBD2 (6 bases). Deletions cut 7 bases from V and 4 bases from J, with 13 bases between. This CDR3 spans 13 amino acids. CDR1 and CDR2 from the germline V gene are MNHNY and SVGAGI (reference sequence). For the CDR3, the DNA is TGTGCCAGCAAGGTGGAGGGAGGAGAGACCCAGTACTTC. Its translation is CASKVEGGETQYF.

This rearrangement joins TRBV10-3 to TRBJ2-1, with D unclear. The CDR3 has 13 amino acids. CDR1 is ENHRY, CDR2 SYGVKD, per germline. Trimming left V 3 bases short and J 3 bases short, with 6 bases between. The CDR3 DNA follows: TGTGCCATCAGTGACTACGGCTACAATGAGCAGTTCTTC. Its translation is CAISDYGYNEQFF.

This chain links TRBV4-3 with TRBJ2-3, with a tentative D call TRBD2 (6 bases). The germline V gene encodes CDR1 LGHNA and CDR2 YSLEER. This CDR3 has 14 amino acids. V lost 1 base to trimming and J lost 3 bases, with 8 bases between them. This chain's CDR3 is CASSQGLVTDTQYF. In DNA form, the CDR3 reads TGCGCCAGCAGCCAAGGACTAGTAACAGATACGCAGTATTTT.

The chain is built from TRBV5-1 and TRBJ2-7; D is unresolved. V lost 4 bases, J lost 0 bases, and 5 bases lay in between. The germline V gene has CDR1 SGHRS and CDR2 YFSETQ. This CDR3 contains 12 residues. CDR3 DNA: TGCGCCAGCAGCCCGAGCTCCTACGAGCAGTACTTC. Protein: CASSPSSYEQYF.

The chain joins TRBV11-3 to TRBJ2-7, with D unresolved. The CDR3 contains 16 residues. The germline V gene encodes CDR1 SGHNT and CDR2 YENEEA. Between the trimmed V and J ends, which lost 4 bases and 3 bases, there was a span of 19 bases. Written as DNA, the CDR3 is TGTGCCAGCAGCTCAGGCGCCCAGTTGGTGGACTACGAGCAGTACTTC. As protein: CASSSGAQLVDYEQYF.

This rearrangement joins TRBV7-9 to TRBJ1-2; D call uncertain. CDR1 SEHNR and CDR2 FQNEAQ come from the germline V gene (reference sequence). The V end was cut by 3 bases, the J end by 6 bases, with 8 bases between. This CDR3 region has 12 residues. CDR3 DNA: TGTGCCAGCAGCTTCGTAGTTGATGGCTACACCTTC. Translating it yields CASSFVVDGYTF.

The gene calls are TRBV6-5 and TRBJ2-7; either TRBD1 or TRBD2 may fit D (5 bases each). Germline CDR1 reads MNHEY; CDR2 reads SVGAGI. The CDR3 totals 13 residues. V lost 6 bases and J 0 bases, leaving 9 bases between the germline ends. CDR3: CASSLGTSYEQYF. DNA for the CDR3: TGTGCCAGCAGCCTTGGGACCTCCTACGAGCAGTACTTC.

Concerning this clone itself: One base separates it from a far larger clone, so it is likely a read error. J is TRBJ2-5 and V is TRBV5-1; the match to TRBD2 covers 9 bases. Gene TRBJ2-7 matches the end of the DNA better, so the J call may be wrong. Germline lookup yields CDR1 SGHRS and CDR2 YFSETQ. This CDR3 contains 15 residues. The CDR3 region is CASSETRGGGYEQYF. CDR3 nucleotide sequence: TGCGCCAGCAGCGAAACTCGCGGGGGGGGCTACGAGCAGTACTTC.

This chain uses TRBV18 with TRBJ1-2; D not certain. The V end was cut by 3 bases, the J end by 1 base, with 12 bases between. This CDR3 comprises 15 residues. CDR1 and CDR2 from the germline V gene are KGHSH and LQKENI. CDR3 DNA sequence: TGTGCCAGCTCACCCCAGGACGCGGATAACTATGGCTACACCTTC. It encodes CASSPQDADNYGYTF.